This T cell receptor (beta chain) was profiled in a study of metastatic and nonmetastatic thyroid tumors. Study in general: Malignant thyroid and benign thyroid patients provided blood and tumor or nodule tissue whose repertoires were compared.

Study processing details: Clinicopathological groups supplied CDR3 differences that were used to build a distant-metastasis classifier for papillary thyroid cancer. MiXCR reprocessed the PCR reads for TCRdb. The V and J calls reflect TCRdb's pipeline rather than the authors' work. The sample includes tens of thousands of clones, around a fifth of them seen just once. There were no patients who had received any treatment before thyroid surgery. The CDR3 is made up of 15 amino acids. CDR1 MNHEY and CDR2 SVGEGT come from the germline V gene. Of note for this clone: Its cognate antigen is unknown. The junction differs from germline at one of its ends, possibly a read error. This sample includes further DNA sequences coding for the same CDR3.

Findings and limits, study-wide: Malignant thyroid tumors reportedly exceeded benign nodules significantly in TCR beta diversity, with the difference appearing in blood and tumor.

This clonotype was obtained from a female donor with papillary thyroid cancer or a benign thyroid nodule (not recorded which). Some clones in this sample may be carry-over from other donors' samples. This sequence joins TRBV6-2 or TRBV6-3 and TRBJ1-6; 7 bases line up with TRBD1. The sequencing input was blood. The CDR3 spells CAGRQGQTNNSPLHF. Here the CDR3 DNA reads TGTGCCGGCAGACAGGGACAGACTAATAATTCACCCCTCCACTTT.